This T cell receptor (beta chain) stems from a study of blood T cell repertoires in COVID-19. Overall study context: Acute and convalescent COVID-19 specimens originated in the United States, Italy and Spain.

CDR1 SGHDT and CDR2 YYEEEE come from the germline V gene. V lost 4 bases and J lost 4; bases outside the gene matches: 11. The CDR3 sequence is 16 residues long. Participants spanned ages roughly 18 to 95 years and resided in about 25 US areas. The data were produced by immunoSEQ multiplex PCR, yet TCRdb's version contains in-frame clones alone and is incomplete. The data contain some 390,000 clones, 75% to 90% of them singletons. The chain joins TRBV5-6 to TRBJ1-2; 9 bases map to TRBD1. Material for sequencing was PBMCs or T cells enriched from blood (not recorded which). This clonotype was obtained from a man aged 30 to 39 who had recovered from COVID-19. The CDR3 coding sequence is TGTGCCAGCAGCCCCAGAGGGACAGGGTTGCTCTATGGCTACACCTTC. Translated, it gives CASSPRGTGLLYGYTF.